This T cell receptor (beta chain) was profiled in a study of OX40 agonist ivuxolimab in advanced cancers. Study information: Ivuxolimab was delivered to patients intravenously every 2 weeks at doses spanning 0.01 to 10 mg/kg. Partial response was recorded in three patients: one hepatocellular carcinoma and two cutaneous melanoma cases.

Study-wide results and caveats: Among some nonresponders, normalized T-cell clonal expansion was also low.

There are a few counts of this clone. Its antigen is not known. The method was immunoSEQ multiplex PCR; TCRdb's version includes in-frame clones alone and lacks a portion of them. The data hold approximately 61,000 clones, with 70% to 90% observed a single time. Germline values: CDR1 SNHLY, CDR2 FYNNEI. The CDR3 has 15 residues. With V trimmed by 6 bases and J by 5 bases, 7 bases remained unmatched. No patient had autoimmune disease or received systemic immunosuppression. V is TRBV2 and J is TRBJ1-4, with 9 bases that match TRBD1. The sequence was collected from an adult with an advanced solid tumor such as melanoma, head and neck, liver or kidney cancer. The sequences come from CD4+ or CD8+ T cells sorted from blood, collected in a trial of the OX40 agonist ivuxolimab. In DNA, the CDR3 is TGTGCCAGCAGAGAGGGACAGGGAGGAAATGAAAAACTGTTTTTT. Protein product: CASREGQGGNEKLFF.